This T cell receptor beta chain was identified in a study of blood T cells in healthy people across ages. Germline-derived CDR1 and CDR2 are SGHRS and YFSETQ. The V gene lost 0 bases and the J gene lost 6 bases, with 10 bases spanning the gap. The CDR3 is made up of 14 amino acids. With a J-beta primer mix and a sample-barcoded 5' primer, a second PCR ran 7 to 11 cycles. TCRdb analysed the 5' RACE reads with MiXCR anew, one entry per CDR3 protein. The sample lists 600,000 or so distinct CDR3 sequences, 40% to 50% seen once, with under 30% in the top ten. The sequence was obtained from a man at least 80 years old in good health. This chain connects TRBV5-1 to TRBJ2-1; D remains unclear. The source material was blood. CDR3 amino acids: CASSLEVTSNEQFF. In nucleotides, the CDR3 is TGCGCCAGCAGCTTGGAGGTGACAAGCAATGAGCAGTTCTTC.